Shown below are 21 T cell receptor beta chains from a single sample sequenced in a study of molecular identifiers for immune sequencing clone quantification. MiXCR, run by TCRdb on the PCR reads, gives a single entry per CDR3 protein. The sample has around 470,000 distinct CDR3 sequences; around 23% are singletons. Input material: naive CD8+ T cells from blood, with Jurkat cell RNA spiked in. Subset indicated: FACS-sorted CD8+CD4-CCR7+CD45RA+ naive T cells. These receptors originate from a human donor in good health. Some libraries in this study had Jurkat cell RNA spiked in.

This clonotype showed up many times. The chain is built from TRBV7-9 and TRBJ2-7; D is uncertain. The germline V and J ends were trimmed by 4 bases and 4 bases, with 8 bases remaining between them. Germline CDR1 is SEHNR and CDR2 is FQNEAQ (reference sequence). The CDR3 is 12 amino acids. The CDR3 bases are TGTGCCAGCAGCTCGAGGTCGTACGAGCAGTACTTC. This gives the protein CASSSRSYEQYF.

The genes are TRBV20-1 and TRBJ2-2, with a possible D match to TRBD1 (6 bases). V lost 5 bases to trimming and J lost 7 bases, with 11 bases between them. The germline CDR1 and CDR2 sequences are DFQATT and SNEGSKA (reference sequence). The CDR3 length is 12 residues. The DNA of the CDR3 is TGCAGTGCTGAAGGACAGTTCGGGGAGCTGTTTTTT. This translates into CSAEGQFGELFF.

This clonotype was seen repeatedly, ten times or more. The rearrangement uses TRBV10-3 and TRBJ2-7; D is unresolved. This CDR3 contains 15 residues. V was pared by 3 bases and J by 2 bases, with 14 bases between. CDR1 and CDR2 from the germline V gene are ENHRY and SYGVKD. CDR3 region: CAISDEGLTAYEQYF. The CDR3 DNA sequence: TGTGCCATCAGTGATGAAGGGCTAACCGCCTACGAGCAGTACTTC.

The V call is TRBV27, the J call TRBJ2-1; 7 bases map to TRBD2. Germline assignment: CDR1 MNHEY and CDR2 SMNVEV (reference sequence). V was pared by 5 bases and J by 2 bases, with 6 bases of the junction left unmatched. There are 15 residues in the CDR3. This chain's CDR3 is CASSELATTYNEQFF. In DNA, the CDR3 is TGTGCCAGCAGTGAACTAGCGACCACCTACAATGAGCAGTTCTTC.

On this clonotype: At one of its ends the junction is not consistent with the germline gene, which may arise from a read error. The chain links TRBV11-2 to TRBJ2-7; tentative D call: TRBD2 (5 bases). The CDR3 spans 12 residues. The germline gives CDR1 SGHAT, CDR2 FQNNGV. CDR3 sequence reads: CANSTLDGMQYF. The DNA of the CDR3 is TGTGCCAACAGCACCCTAGACGGGATGCAGTACTTC.

V and J are TRBV6-2 or TRBV6-3 and TRBJ2-7, with a possible D match to TRBD1 (5 bases). Trimming took off 0 bases at V and 6 bases at J, with 9 bases between the two ends. Germline CDR1 reads MNHEY; CDR2 reads SVGEGT. The CDR3 spans 13 residues. DNA for the CDR3: TGTGCCAGCAGTTACTCGGCCCAGGGCGAGCAGTACTTC. It is translated as CASSYSAQGEQYF.

This clonotype was observed a few times. This rearrangement joins TRBV4-3 to TRBJ2-1, with D perhaps TRBD1 (5 bases). CDR1 is LGHNA, CDR2 YSLEER, per germline. There are 16 residues in the CDR3. Trimming took 3 bases from V and 2 from J, leaving 14 bases between them. This CDR3 reads CASSQAVGRTYNEQFF. The CDR3 nucleotides read TGCGCCAGCAGCCAGGCCGTGGGGCGGACCTACAATGAGCAGTTCTTC.

This clonotype was observed a few times. V is TRBV2 and J is TRBJ2-3; 11 bases agree with TRBD2. The germline CDR1 and CDR2 sequences are SNHLY and FYNNEI. The CDR3 runs 18 residues. Unmatched junction bases numbered 9, after V lost 3 bases and J lost 1 base. CDR3 in amino acids: CASSEFTGTSGGTDTQYF. The CDR3 DNA sequence: TGTGCCAGCAGTGAGTTTACTGGGACTAGCGGAGGCACAGATACGCAGTATTTT.

In this sample, this clonotype turned up many times. The chain joins TRBV20-1 to TRBJ1-5; D gene ambiguous. CDR3 size: 14 residues. CDR1 is DFQATT and CDR2 is SNEGSKA in the germline V gene (reference sequence). V lost 4 bases, J lost 1 base, and 11 bases lay in between. CDR3 loop: CSAKPKYSNQPQHF. CDR3 coding DNA: TGCAGTGCTAAACCGAAGTACAGCAATCAGCCCCAGCATTTT.

As concerns this clonotype: A read error likely explains this, since a far larger clone differs by one base. This chain connects TRBV4-1 to TRBJ2-7; D remains unclear. There are 13 residues in the CDR3. The germline V gene encodes CDR1 MGHRA and CDR2 YSYEKL. CDR3 region: CASSPPASYEQHF. CDR3 sequence (DNA): TGCGCCAGCAGCCCACCGGCCTCCTACGAGCAGCACTTC.

The J gene is TRBJ2-2, the V gene TRBV5-1, with 10 bases identical to TRBD1. The V gene end was trimmed by 4 bases and the J gene end by 7 bases; junction bases not matched to a gene: 13. The germline gives CDR1 SGHRS, CDR2 YFSETQ. The CDR3 sequence is 17 residues long. In DNA, the CDR3 is TGCGCCAGCAGCGGGGGACAGGGGCAAAAAAATTTCGGGGAGCTGTTTTTT. Translation: CASSGGQGQKNFGELFF.

This chain's CDR3 is CASSIDSARASTDTQYF. The DNA for the CDR3 is TGTGCCAGTAGTATAGATTCCGCCCGGGCTAGCACAGATACGCAGTATTTT. The genes are TRBV19 and TRBJ2-3; the D is unclear. Deletions cut 0 bases from V and 0 bases from J, with 13 bases between. Germline V gene data show CDR1 as LNHDA and CDR2 as SQIVND (reference sequence). The CDR3 runs 17 residues.

V is TRBV24-1 and J is TRBJ2-1; unclear D gene. The CDR3 runs to 12 residues. Germline values: CDR1 KGHDR, CDR2 SFDVKD. Trimming took off 4 bases at V and 9 bases at J, with 9 bases between the two ends. This CDR3 reads CATSDLGSEQFF. The CDR3 nucleotides are TGTGCCACCAGTGACCTTGGATCTGAGCAGTTCTTC.

The V and J genes are TRBV7-9 and TRBJ1-1, with 8 positions matching TRBD1. There are 15 residues in the CDR3. CDR1 and CDR2 from the germline V gene are SEHNR and FQNEAQ (reference sequence). With V trimmed by 5 bases and J by 5 bases, 10 bases remained unmatched. The DNA of the CDR3 is TGTGCCAGCAGCAGAATCAGGGGGCCGGGGACTGAAGCTTTCTTT. It yields the protein CASSRIRGPGTEAFF.

The J gene is TRBJ2-7, the V gene TRBV27; 7 bases align to TRBD2. Germline trimming cut 6 bases from V and 3 bases from J; bases unmatched to any gene: 5. Germline values: CDR1 MNHEY, CDR2 SMNVEV (reference sequence). The CDR3 covers 13 residues. The CDR3, as DNA: TGTGCCAGCAGGCCGGGACTATACTACGAGCAGTACTTC. It translates to CASRPGLYYEQYF.

This clonotype was found many times. The rearrangement uses TRBV7-9 and TRBJ1-1, with 9 bases identical to TRBD1. The V segment lost 0 bases and the J segment 2 bases; nucleotides outside the gene matches: 4. Per the germline V gene, CDR1 is SEHNR and CDR2 is FQNEAQ (reference sequence). There are 16 residues in the CDR3. DNA for the CDR3: TGTGCCAGCAGCTTAGCTCCGGGACAGGGAAACACTGAAGCTTTCTTT. Translation: CASSLAPGQGNTEAFF.

This clonotype was found once. The CDR3 loop reads CASRALSGRGNQPQHF. The CDR3 DNA sequence: TGTGCCAGCCGCGCTCTTAGCGGTAGGGGCAATCAGCCCCAGCATTTT. The V gene is TRBV7-6, the J gene TRBJ1-5; D is unclear. This CDR3 contains 16 residues. V was pared by 8 bases and J by 2 bases, with 19 bases between. CDR1 is SGHVS, CDR2 FNYEAQ, per germline. Filled out from reference TRBV7-6 and TRBJ1-5, the complete variable domain reads GAGVSQSPRYKVTKRGQDVALRCDPISGHVSLYWYRQALGQGPEFLTYFNYEAQQDKSGLPNDRFSAERPEGSISTLTIQRTEQRDSAMYRCASRALSGRGNQPQHFGDGTRLSIL.

This clonotype was detected a few times. The V gene is TRBV30, the J gene TRBJ1-1; possible D gene TRBD1, 5 bases. Trimming stripped 1 base from V and 5 bases from J, with 14 bases between. The length of the CDR3 is 14 residues. Germline lookup yields CDR1 GTSNPN and CDR2 SVGIG (reference sequence). CDR3 loop: CAWSGGPAGTEAFF. CDR3 in DNA: TGTGCCTGGAGTGGGGGCCCCGCGGGTACTGAAGCTTTCTTT. The full variable domain, in which reference TRBV30 and TRBJ1-1 provide the parts outside the CDR3, is SQTIHQWPATLVQPVGSPLSLECTVEGTSNPNLYWYRQAAGRGLQLLFYSVGIGQISSEVPQNLSASRPQDRQFILSSKKLLLSDSGFYLCAWSGGPAGTEAFFGQGTRLTVV.

As concerns this clonotype: Since a much larger clone is just one base distant, this may be a read error. The rearrangement joins TRBV5-1 to TRBJ2-3; D is unclear. CDR1 is SGHRS, CDR2 YFSETQ, per germline. This CDR3 is built from 17 residues. V was pared by 3 bases and J by 5 bases, with 22 bases between. For the CDR3, the DNA is TGCGCCAGCAGCTCAACTTTTAGCAGGAGTGGAAGAGATACGCAGTATTTT. This codes for CASSSTFSRSGRDTQYF.

This clonotype occurred a few times. The chain joins TRBV3-1 to TRBJ2-5, with 9 bases lining up with TRBD2. Germline CDR1 reads LGHDT; CDR2 reads YNNKEL (reference sequence). The V and J ends lost 4 bases and 2 bases, in that order; junction bases with no gene match: 11. CDR3 size: 17 residues. The CDR3 spells CASSPLRGLAGQETQYF. DNA of the CDR3: TGTGCCAGCAGCCCTCTCCGGGGGCTAGCGGGGCAAGAGACCCAGTACTTC.

Remarks on this clonotype: The conserved final phenylalanine or tryptophan is absent from the CDR3, which likely points to a read error. The chain is built from TRBV9 and TRBJ2-7, with a possible D match to TRBD1 (6 bases). Trimming took off 3 bases at V and 4 bases at J, with 14 bases between the two ends. The V gene's germline CDR1 is SGDLS and CDR2 YYNGEE. There are 14 residues in the CDR3. This CDR3 is CASSAGTLSYEQYY. In DNA form, the CDR3 reads TGTGCCAGCAGCGCCGGGACACTATCATACGAGCAGTACTAC.